The 15 T cell receptor beta chains reported below all come from one sample, sequenced in a study of cytomegalovirus exposure and HLA in healthy donors. The protocol was immunoSEQ multiplex PCR, while the TCRdb copy is restricted to in-frame clones and leaves out a portion. The data hold some 230,000 clones, with 80% to 95% observed a single time. The sample comprised PBMCs. These TCRs come from a woman aged 18-29 years in good health and CMV-seronegative.

The V and J genes are TRBV13 and TRBJ1-2; maybe TRBD1 (5 bases). Germline-derived CDR1 and CDR2 are PRHDT and FYEKMQ (reference sequence). CDR3 length: 14 amino acids. V lost 5 bases and J 4 bases, leaving 14 bases between the germline ends. CDR3 nucleotide sequence: TGTGCCAGCAGCGGAGGGACCGGGATCTATGGCTACACCTTC. Its protein is CASSGGTGIYGYTF.

With regard to this clone: The germline gene is not matched at one end of the junction; a read error may be the cause. The rearrangement links TRBV7-2 to TRBJ1-4, with D maybe TRBD1 (5 bases). The CDR3 contains 12 residues. Germline CDR1 is SGHTA and CDR2 is FQGNSA. CDR3: CASSLAWGATTF. In nucleotides, the CDR3 is TGTGCCAGCAGCTTAGCGTGGGGCGCAACGACATTT.

The chain employs TRBV11-2 and TRBJ2-2; 8 bases match TRBD1. With 10 bases clipped from V and 4 bases from J, the junction kept 11 bases outside the gene matches. Germline CDR1 and CDR2: SGHAT and FQNNGV. The CDR3 sequence is 15 residues long. The chain's CDR3 is CATERNTGGTGELFF. The CDR3 DNA is TGTGCCACGGAGAGGAATACAGGGGGCACCGGGGAGCTGTTTTTT. Full variable domain (rest looked up from reference TRBV11-2 and TRBJ2-2): EAGVAQSPRYKIIEKRQSVAFWCNPISGHATLYWYQQILGQGPKLLIQFQNNGVVDDSQLPKDRFSAERLKGVDSTLKIQPAKLEDSAVYLCATERNTGGTGELFFGEGSRLTVL.

The chain joins TRBV10-1 to TRBJ2-2; the D gene is possibly TRBD2 (7 bases). The length of the CDR3 is 15 residues. The V end lost 5 bases, the J end lost 5 bases, and 15 bases lay between the germline ends. Germline CDR1 and CDR2: WNHNN and SYGVQD (reference sequence). As DNA, the CDR3 is TGCGCCAGCAGTCGGACTAGGGGGGGGACCGGGGAGCTGTTTTTT. Protein sequence: CASSRTRGGTGELFF.

The chain combines TRBV2 with TRBJ2-1; TRBD2 agrees at 8 bases. The CDR3 totals 14 residues. The germline CDR1 and CDR2 sequences are SNHLY and FYNNEI. The V gene end was trimmed by 8 bases and the J gene end by 2 bases; junction bases not matched to a gene: 5. CDR3 in DNA: TGTGCCAGCTTAGCGGGGATAACCTACAATGAGCAGTTCTTC. Its protein product is CASLAGITYNEQFF.

This chain joins TRBV27 and TRBJ2-7; 8 bases map to TRBD2. Trimming at V came to 1 base and at J to 0 bases, leaving 2 bases not matched to a gene. The CDR3 covers 15 residues. The germline V gene encodes CDR1 MNHEY and CDR2 SMNVEV (reference sequence). CDR3 in amino acids: CASSLLRGASYEQYF. CDR3 sequence (DNA): TGTGCCAGCAGTTTATTGCGGGGGGCCTCCTACGAGCAGTACTTC.

The chain couples TRBV9 to TRBJ1-1; 8 bases line up with TRBD1. The J segment lost 1 base and the V segment lost 3 bases, leaving 5 bases of the junction unmatched. From germline, CDR1 is SGDLS and CDR2 YYNGEE. The CDR3 totals 15 residues. The CDR3 is CASSGQGAANTEAFF. CDR3 DNA: TGTGCCAGCAGCGGCCAGGGGGCGGCGAACACTGAAGCTTTCTTT.

This rearrangement joins TRBV6-1 to TRBJ1-2, with D possibly matching TRBD1 (5 bases). Germline CDR1 reads MNHNS; CDR2 reads SASEGT. The germline V and J ends were trimmed by 6 bases and 8 bases, with 19 bases remaining between them. The CDR3 spans 14 residues. The CDR3 here is CASRTERGRGGYTF. The CDR3 DNA reads as TGTGCCAGCAGGACCGAAAGGGGAAGGGGCGGCTACACCTTC.

The genes are TRBV6-5 and TRBJ2-2; D is ambiguous. This CDR3 spans 15 amino acids. CDR1 is MNHEY, CDR2 SVGAGI, per germline. The germline V and J ends were trimmed by 0 bases and 1 base, with 6 bases remaining between them. The CDR3 nucleotides read TGTGCCAGCAGTTACTCGAAGCGGAACACCGGGGAGCTGTTTTTT. This translates into CASSYSKRNTGELFF.

A word on this clone: The sample contains more than one DNA sequence encoding this CDR3. V gene TRBV30 combines with J gene TRBJ1-1, with no clear D. CDR1 and CDR2 from the germline V gene are GTSNPN and SVGIG (reference sequence). Trimming left V 5 bases short and J 4 bases short, with 11 bases between. The CDR3 runs 12 residues. The CDR3 region is CAWGTGLTEAFF. CDR3 DNA sequence: TGTGCCTGGGGTACTGGGCTCACTGAAGCTTTCTTT. The full variable domain, with the rest looked up from reference TRBV30 and TRBJ1-1, is SQTIHQWPATLVQPVGSPLSLECTVEGTSNPNLYWYRQAAGRGLQLLFYSVGIGQISSEVPQNLSASRPQDRQFILSSKKLLLSDSGFYLCAWGTGLTEAFFGQGTRLTVV.

The gene calls are TRBV19 and TRBJ1-2, with D uncertain. V dropped 2 bases and J dropped 3 bases, with 13 bases sitting between them. This CDR3 has 15 residues. Germline loops: CDR1 LNHDA, CDR2 SQIVND (reference sequence). The CDR3 here is CASSIRRRRDYGYTF. The CDR3 DNA is TGTGCCAGTAGTATAAGGCGGAGGAGAGACTATGGCTACACCTTC.

The V gene is TRBV27, the J gene TRBJ1-2; D may be TRBD1 (5 bases). Germline CDR1 and CDR2: MNHEY and SMNVEV (reference sequence). The germline V and J ends were trimmed by 6 bases and 7 bases, with 18 bases remaining between them. This CDR3 spans 14 amino acids. The CDR3 spells CASSLAQGISGYTF. As DNA, the CDR3 is TGTGCCAGCAGCCTAGCGCAGGGAATTTCTGGCTACACCTTC.

The chain is built from TRBV19 and TRBJ1-2; TRBD1 matches 9 bases. This CDR3 has 15 residues. Unmatched junction bases numbered 3, after V lost 3 bases and J lost 1 base. CDR1 and CDR2 from the germline V gene are LNHDA and SQIVND (reference sequence). The CDR3 DNA is TGTGCCAGTAGTATCGGGACAGGGTTTAACTATGGCTACACCTTC. It encodes CASSIGTGFNYGYTF.

This chain uses TRBV2 with TRBJ1-5; D remains ambiguous. Germline-derived CDR1 and CDR2 are SNHLY and FYNNEI. The CDR3 totals 18 residues. Deletions cut 4 bases from V and 4 bases from J, with 23 bases between. The CDR3 DNA reads TGTGCCAGCAGTGGCTGGGCAGCCACGGTGAGCCCAAATCAGCCCCAGCATTTT. Translation gives CASSGWAATVSPNQPQHF.

V usage is TRBV7-3 and J usage is TRBJ2-3, with 11 bases lining up with TRBD2. This CDR3 is 15 amino acids long. V trimming: 4 bases; J trimming: 9 bases; junction bases outside the gene matches: 9. Per germline, CDR1 SGHTA and CDR2 FQGTGA. The CDR3 DNA sequence: TGTGCCAGCAGCTCCTCTAGCGGGAGGTCCAGCACGCAGTATTTT. Protein product: CASSSSSGRSSTQYF.